The 16 T cell receptor beta chains below all came from one sample that was sequenced in a study of shared clonotypes between healthy human individuals. Generated by immunoSEQ multiplex PCR, the TCRdb table keeps only in-frame clones and is missing some. Here the sample spans over a million clones, approximately 72% being singletons. Material: memory CD4+ T cells sorted from blood. This sample's subset: CD45RA-negative fraction. The receptors were sampled from a man younger than 35 in good health.

This rearrangement joins TRBV27 to TRBJ2-7, with TRBD2 matching 15 bases. The germline CDR1 and CDR2 sequences are MNHEY and SMNVEV (reference sequence). The CDR3 is 15 residues long. The J segment lost 9 bases and the V segment lost 6 bases, leaving 9 bases of the junction unmatched. CDR3 coding DNA: TGTGCCAGCAGGGATAATGGACTAGCGGGGGGGTGGCAGTACTTC. Its protein is CASRDNGLAGGWQYF.

The chain uses TRBV2 and TRBJ1-2, with unresolved D. Germline loops: CDR1 SNHLY, CDR2 FYNNEI. The CDR3 spans 14 residues. Trimming shortened V by 7 bases and J by 0 bases, and 12 bases separated the two germline ends. This chain's CDR3 is CASTTIPANYGYTF. CDR3 nucleotides: TGTGCCAGCACCACGATCCCCGCTAACTATGGCTACACCTTC.

This clone was detected a few times. The chain employs TRBV5-1 and TRBJ1-5; no definite D call. This CDR3 is built from 14 residues. Trimming left V 4 bases short and J 6 bases short, with 14 bases between. The germline V gene encodes CDR1 SGHRS and CDR2 YFSETQ. The CDR3 reads CASSEVGDGQPQHF. The DNA of the CDR3 is TGCGCCAGCAGCGAGGTTGGAGACGGTCAGCCCCAGCATTTT.

The chain is built from TRBV6-1 and TRBJ1-5, with D possibly matching TRBD1 (5 bases). There are 14 residues in the CDR3. Germline V CDR1 and CDR2: MNHNS, SASEGT. Trimming removed 7 bases at V and 3 bases at J, with 13 bases between. Here the CDR3 reads CASTDGTVNQPQHF. The CDR3 DNA sequence: TGTGCCAGCACAGACGGGACGGTCAATCAGCCCCAGCATTTT.

The chain recombines TRBV29-1 with TRBJ1-1; TRBD1 matches at 7 bases. This CDR3 contains 14 residues. Germline trimming cut 7 bases from V and 4 bases from J; bases unmatched to any gene: 12. Germline CDR1 reads SQVTM; CDR2 reads ANQGSEA. The CDR3 region has the DNA TGCAGCGCCGGGGTGGGCAGGGGGAGCACTGAAGCTTTCTTT. As protein: CSAGVGRGSTEAFF.

The V call is TRBV9, the J call TRBJ2-3, with 13 positions matching TRBD2. CDR1 and CDR2 (germline): SGDLS, YYNGEE. V was pared by 3 bases and J by 0 bases, with 4 bases of the junction left unmatched. The CDR3 covers 17 residues. This chain's CDR3 is CASSARLAGGSTDTQYF. CDR3 in DNA: TGTGCCAGCAGCGCCCGACTAGCGGGAGGAAGCACAGATACGCAGTATTTT.

The chain couples TRBV5-6 to TRBJ2-7; D is perhaps TRBD2 (6 bases). This CDR3 is built from 15 residues. Per germline, CDR1 SGHDT and CDR2 YYEEEE. Trimming pared 2 bases from V and 7 bases from J, leaving 19 bases between. The CDR3 DNA is TGTGCCAGCAGCTTATGGAGACTAGGGGTGAGGGAGCAGTACTTC. Amino acid sequence: CASSLWRLGVREQYF.

The J gene is TRBJ1-5, the V gene TRBV6-6, with D uncertain. V was trimmed by 7 bases and J by 7 bases, leaving 20 bases between them. Germline V gene lookup returns CDR1 MNHNY and CDR2 SVGAGI (reference sequence). The CDR3 is 15 amino acids. As DNA, the CDR3 is TGTGCCAGCACCGACGTTAGGGCAGGTCGGCAGCCCCAGCATTTT. Its translation: CASTDVRAGRQPQHF.

The genes are TRBV27 and TRBJ1-3; D ambiguous. This CDR3 is 12 amino acids long. V lost 11 bases to trimming and J lost 5 bases, with 13 bases between them. Germline assignment: CDR1 MNHEY and CDR2 SMNVEV (reference sequence). In DNA, the CDR3 is TGTGCCTTCATGGAGGGTCGAAACACCATATATTTT. Its protein product is CAFMEGRNTIYF.

The chain combines TRBV10-1 with TRBJ2-4; TRBD2 matches at 9 bases. This CDR3 spans 15 amino acids. J was trimmed by 1 base and V by 2 bases; bases with no gene match: 0. Germline V lookup: CDR1 WNHNN, CDR2 SYGVQD (reference sequence). CDR3 loop: CASSELAGAKNIQYF. CDR3 sequence (DNA): TGCGCCAGCAGTGAGCTAGCGGGGGCCAAAAACATTCAGTACTTC.

This clone was recorded only once. The genes are TRBV5-1 and TRBJ2-1; a weak D match, TRBD1 (6 bases). V lost 2 bases to trimming and J lost 8 bases, with 17 bases between them. Per germline, CDR1 SGHRS and CDR2 YFSETQ. This CDR3 region has 15 residues. The CDR3 DNA reads TGCGCCAGCAGCTTAATGCCAGGGGAGTGGGATGAGCAGTTCTTC. It specifies CASSLMPGEWDEQFF.

This clone has only one observation. This rearrangement joins TRBV6-1 to TRBJ1-1; a weak D match, TRBD1 (5 bases). The CDR3 length is 18 residues. V lost 3 bases and J lost 0, with 20 bases in between. CDR1 and CDR2 (germline): MNHNS, SASEGT. CDR3 sequence reads: CASSDPGRIPVVNTEAFF. The CDR3 nucleotides read TGTGCCAGCAGTGACCCGGGACGAATCCCCGTGGTGAACACTGAAGCTTTCTTT.

The chain employs TRBV7-2 and TRBJ2-2; TRBD2 aligns across 12 bases. The length of the CDR3 is 19 residues. Losses at the gene ends were 1 base for V and 4 bases for J; bases not matched to a gene: 10. Germline V gene lookup returns CDR1 SGHTA and CDR2 FQGNSA. The CDR3 here is CASSLVSASGRGGTGELFF. The CDR3 nucleotides read TGTGCCAGCAGCTTAGTTTCGGCTAGCGGGAGGGGTGGCACCGGGGAGCTGTTTTTT.

This clone was found a few times. The chain combines TRBV6-1 with TRBJ2-6; D is unresolved. The CDR3 contains 19 residues. V lost 3 bases, J lost 4 bases, and 22 bases lay in between. CDR1 and CDR2 (germline): MNHNS, SASEGT. CDR3 DNA: TGTGCCAGCAGTGACGACCGGACCCAAGTCGTCCGAGGGGCCAACGTCCTGACTTTC. Translation: CASSDDRTQVVRGANVLTF.

The CDR3 nucleotides read TGCAGCGGTGCCAGATGGGACAGGGCATTTGCACATGGACCCTACGAGCAGTACTTC. It yields the protein CSGARWDRAFAHGPYEQYF. V gene TRBV29-1 combines with J gene TRBJ2-7, with 9 bases identical to TRBD1. The CDR3 is 19 amino acids. The germline gives CDR1 SQVTM, CDR2 ANQGSEA. Germline trimming cut 7 bases from V and 2 bases from J; bases unmatched to any gene: 24.

In DNA form, the CDR3 reads TGCGCCAGCAGCCCGGGCGACAGACTAAACACCGGGGAGCTGTTTTTT. This encodes CASSPGDRLNTGELFF. The chain joins TRBV5-1 to TRBJ2-2; the D gene could be TRBD1 or TRBD2 (5 bases each). The germline V gene encodes CDR1 SGHRS and CDR2 YFSETQ. V was cut by 4 bases and J by 2 bases, with 15 bases left in between. The CDR3 spans 16 residues.